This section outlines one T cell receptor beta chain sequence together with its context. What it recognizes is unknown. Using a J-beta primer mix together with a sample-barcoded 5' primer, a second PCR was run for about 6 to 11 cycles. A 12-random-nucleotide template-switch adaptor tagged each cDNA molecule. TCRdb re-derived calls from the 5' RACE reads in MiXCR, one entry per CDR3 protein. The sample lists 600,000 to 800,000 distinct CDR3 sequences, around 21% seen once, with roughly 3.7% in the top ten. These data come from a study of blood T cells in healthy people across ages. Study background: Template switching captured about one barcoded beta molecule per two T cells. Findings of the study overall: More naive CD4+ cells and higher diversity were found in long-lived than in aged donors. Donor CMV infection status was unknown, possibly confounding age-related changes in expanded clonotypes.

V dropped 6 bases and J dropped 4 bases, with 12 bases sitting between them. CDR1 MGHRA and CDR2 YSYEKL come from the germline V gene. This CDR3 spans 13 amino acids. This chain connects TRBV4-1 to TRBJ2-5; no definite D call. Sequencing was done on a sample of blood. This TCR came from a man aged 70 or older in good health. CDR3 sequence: CASSGRARETQYF. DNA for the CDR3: TGCGCCAGCAGTGGAAGGGCCCGAGAGACCCAGTACTTC.